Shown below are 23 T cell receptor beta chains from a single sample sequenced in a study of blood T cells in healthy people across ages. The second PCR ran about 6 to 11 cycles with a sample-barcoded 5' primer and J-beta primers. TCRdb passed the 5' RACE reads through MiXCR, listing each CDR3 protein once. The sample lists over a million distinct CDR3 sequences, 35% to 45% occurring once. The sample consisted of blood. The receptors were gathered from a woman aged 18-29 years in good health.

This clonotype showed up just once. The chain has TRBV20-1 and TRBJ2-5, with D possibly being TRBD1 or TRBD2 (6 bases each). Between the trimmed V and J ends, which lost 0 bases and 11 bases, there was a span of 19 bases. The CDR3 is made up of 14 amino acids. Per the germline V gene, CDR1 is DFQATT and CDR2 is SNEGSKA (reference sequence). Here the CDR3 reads CSARDSAPRGTQYF. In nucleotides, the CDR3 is TGCAGTGCTAGAGACAGTGCCCCTCGCGGGACACAGTACTTC.

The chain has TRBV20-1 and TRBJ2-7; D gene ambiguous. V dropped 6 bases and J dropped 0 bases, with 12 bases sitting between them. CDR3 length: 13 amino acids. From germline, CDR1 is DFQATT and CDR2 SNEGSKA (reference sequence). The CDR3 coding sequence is TGCAGTGCACACTCAGAGACCTCCTACGAGCAGTACTTC. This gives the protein CSAHSETSYEQYF.

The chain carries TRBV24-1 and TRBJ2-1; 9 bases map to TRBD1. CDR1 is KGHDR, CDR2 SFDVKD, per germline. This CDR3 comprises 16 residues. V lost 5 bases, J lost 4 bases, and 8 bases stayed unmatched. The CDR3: CATSAAGTGLYNEQFF. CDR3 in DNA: TGTGCCACCAGTGCCGCAGGGACAGGGCTTTACAATGAGCAGTTCTTC.

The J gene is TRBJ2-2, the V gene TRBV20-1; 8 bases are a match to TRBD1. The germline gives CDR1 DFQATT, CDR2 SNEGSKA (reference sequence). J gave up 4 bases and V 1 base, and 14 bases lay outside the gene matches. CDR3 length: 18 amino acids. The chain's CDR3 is CSARVLKQDRGGTGELFF. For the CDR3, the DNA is TGCAGTGCTAGAGTTCTCAAACAAGACAGGGGAGGCACCGGGGAGCTGTTTTTT.

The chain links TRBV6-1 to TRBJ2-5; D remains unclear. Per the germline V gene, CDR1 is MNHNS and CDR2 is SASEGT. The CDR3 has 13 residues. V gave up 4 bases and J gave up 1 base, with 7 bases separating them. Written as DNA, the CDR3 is TGTGCCAGCAGTGCTGGATTCCAAGAGACCCAGTACTTC. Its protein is CASSAGFQETQYF.

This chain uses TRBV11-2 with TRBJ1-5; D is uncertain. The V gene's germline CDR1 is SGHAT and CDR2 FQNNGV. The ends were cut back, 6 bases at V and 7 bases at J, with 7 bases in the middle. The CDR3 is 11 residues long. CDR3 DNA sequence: TGTGCCAGCAGGGAACAACAGCCCCAGCATTTT. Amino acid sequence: CASREQQPQHF.

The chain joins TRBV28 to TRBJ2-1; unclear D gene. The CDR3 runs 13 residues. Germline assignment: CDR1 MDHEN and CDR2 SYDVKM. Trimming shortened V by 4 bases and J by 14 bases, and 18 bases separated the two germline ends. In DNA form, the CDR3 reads TGTGCCAGCAGTTATCCCCGGCGGAACCCCAAGTTCTTC. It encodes CASSYPRRNPKFF.

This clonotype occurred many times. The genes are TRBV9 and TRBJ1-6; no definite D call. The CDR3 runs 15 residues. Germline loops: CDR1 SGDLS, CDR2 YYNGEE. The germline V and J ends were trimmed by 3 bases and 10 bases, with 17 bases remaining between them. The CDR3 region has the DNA TGTGCCAGCAGCGCGGAGGGTCTTTTAGGGTCACCCCTCCACTTT. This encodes CASSAEGLLGSPLHF.

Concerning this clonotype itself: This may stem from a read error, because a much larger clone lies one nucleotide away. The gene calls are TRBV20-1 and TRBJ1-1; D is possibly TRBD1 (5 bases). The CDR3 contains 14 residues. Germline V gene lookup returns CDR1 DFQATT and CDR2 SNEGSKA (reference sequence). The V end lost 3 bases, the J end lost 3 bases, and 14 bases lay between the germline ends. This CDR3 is CSARPRVGDTEAFF. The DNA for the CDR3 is TGCAGTGCTAGGCCCCGAGTAGGGGACACTGAAGCTTTCTTT.

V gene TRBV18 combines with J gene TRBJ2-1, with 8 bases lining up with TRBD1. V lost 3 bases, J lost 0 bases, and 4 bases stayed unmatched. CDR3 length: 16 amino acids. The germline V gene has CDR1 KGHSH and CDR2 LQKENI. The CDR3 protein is CASSPRTGYSYNEQFF. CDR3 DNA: TGTGCCAGCTCACCGCGGACAGGGTACTCCTACAATGAGCAGTTCTTC. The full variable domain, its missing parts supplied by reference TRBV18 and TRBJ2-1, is NAGVMQNPRHLVRRRGQEARLRCSPMKGHSHVYWYRQLPEEGLKFMVYLQKENIIDESGMPKERFSAEFPKEGPSILRIQQVVRGDSAAYFCASSPRTGYSYNEQFFGPGTRLTVL.

As DNA, the CDR3 is TGTGCCAGCAGCTTAGTGCGCGGACAGAGAGGCACAGATACGCAGTATTTT. Residues: CASSLVRGQRGTDTQYF. The chain is built from TRBV11-2 and TRBJ2-3; a weak D match, TRBD1 (6 bases). This CDR3 is 17 amino acids long. From germline, CDR1 is SGHAT and CDR2 FQNNGV. V lost 1 base to trimming and J lost 1 base, with 15 bases between them. Full variable domain (outside the CDR3, taken from reference TRBV11-2 and TRBJ2-3): EAGVAQSPRYKIIEKRQSVAFWCNPISGHATLYWYQQILGQGPKLLIQFQNNGVVDDSQLPKDRFSAERLKGVDSTLKIQPAKLEDSAVYLCASSLVRGQRGTDTQYFGPGTRLTVL.

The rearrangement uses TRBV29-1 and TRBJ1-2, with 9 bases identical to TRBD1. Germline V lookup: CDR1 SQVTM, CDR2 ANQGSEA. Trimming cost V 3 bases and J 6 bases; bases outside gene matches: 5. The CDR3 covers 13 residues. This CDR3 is CSVEDRGADGYTF. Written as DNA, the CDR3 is TGCAGCGTTGAGGACAGGGGAGCCGATGGCTACACCTTC.

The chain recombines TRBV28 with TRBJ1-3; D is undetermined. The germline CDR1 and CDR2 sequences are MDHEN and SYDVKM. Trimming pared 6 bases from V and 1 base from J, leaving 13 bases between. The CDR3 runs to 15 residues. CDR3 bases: TGTGCCAGCAGCTCCGTAGCTCTTTCTGGAAACACCATATATTTT. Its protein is CASSSVALSGNTIYF.

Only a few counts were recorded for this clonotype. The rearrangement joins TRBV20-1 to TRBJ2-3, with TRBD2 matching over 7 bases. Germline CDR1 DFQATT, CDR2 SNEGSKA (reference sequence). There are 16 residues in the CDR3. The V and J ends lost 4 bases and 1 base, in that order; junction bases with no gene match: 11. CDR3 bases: TGCAGTGCTACCCCCCTCAGCGGGGATGGCACAGATACGCAGTATTTT. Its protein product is CSATPLSGDGTDTQYF.

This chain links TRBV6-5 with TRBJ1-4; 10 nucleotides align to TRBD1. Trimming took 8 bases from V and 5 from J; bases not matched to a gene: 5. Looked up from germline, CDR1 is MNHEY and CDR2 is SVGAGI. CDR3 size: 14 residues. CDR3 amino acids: CASARDRGNEKLFF. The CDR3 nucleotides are TGTGCCAGCGCCCGGGACAGGGGAAATGAAAAACTGTTTTTT.

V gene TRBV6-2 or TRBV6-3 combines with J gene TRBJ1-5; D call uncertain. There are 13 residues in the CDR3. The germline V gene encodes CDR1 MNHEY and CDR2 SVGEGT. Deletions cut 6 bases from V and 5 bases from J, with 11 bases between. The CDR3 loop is CASSPVPHQPQHF. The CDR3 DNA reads TGTGCCAGCAGCCCCGTTCCGCATCAGCCCCAGCATTTT.

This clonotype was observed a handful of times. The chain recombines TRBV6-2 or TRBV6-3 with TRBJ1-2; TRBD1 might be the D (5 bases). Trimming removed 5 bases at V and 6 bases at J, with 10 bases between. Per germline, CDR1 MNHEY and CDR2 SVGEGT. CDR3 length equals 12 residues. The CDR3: CASSKTVNGYTF. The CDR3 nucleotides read TGTGCCAGCAGTAAGACAGTAAATGGCTACACCTTC.

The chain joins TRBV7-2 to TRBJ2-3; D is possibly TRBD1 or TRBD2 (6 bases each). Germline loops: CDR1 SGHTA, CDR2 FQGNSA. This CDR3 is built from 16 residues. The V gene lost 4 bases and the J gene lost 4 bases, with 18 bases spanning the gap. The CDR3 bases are TGTGCCAGCAGCTGGCAGGCGGGACAAAATTCAGATACGCAGTATTTT. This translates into CASSWQAGQNSDTQYF.

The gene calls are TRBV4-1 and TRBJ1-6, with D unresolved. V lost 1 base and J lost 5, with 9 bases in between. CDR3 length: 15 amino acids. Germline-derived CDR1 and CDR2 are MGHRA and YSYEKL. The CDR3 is CASSQGPGNNSPLHF. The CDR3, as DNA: TGCGCCAGCAGCCAAGGGCCTGGGAATAATTCACCCCTCCACTTT.

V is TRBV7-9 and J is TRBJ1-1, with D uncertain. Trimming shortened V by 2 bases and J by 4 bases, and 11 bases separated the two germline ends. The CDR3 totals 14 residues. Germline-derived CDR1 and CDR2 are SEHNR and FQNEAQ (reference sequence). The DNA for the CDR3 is TGTGCCAGCAGCTTAAACGGCGGGGTCACTGAAGCTTTCTTT. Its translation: CASSLNGGVTEAFF. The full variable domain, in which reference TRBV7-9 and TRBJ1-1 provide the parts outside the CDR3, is DTGVSQNPRHKITKRGQNVTFRCDPISEHNRLYWYRQTLGQGPEFLTYFQNEAQLEKSRLLSDRFSAERPKGSFSTLEIQRTEQGDSAMYLCASSLNGGVTEAFFGQGTRLTVV.

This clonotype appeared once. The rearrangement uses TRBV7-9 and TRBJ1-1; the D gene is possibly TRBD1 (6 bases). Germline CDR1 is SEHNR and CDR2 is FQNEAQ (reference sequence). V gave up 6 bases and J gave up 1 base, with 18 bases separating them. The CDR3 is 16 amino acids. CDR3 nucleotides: TGTGCCAGCAGGTCCCCCGGGACACCATCGAACACTGAAGCTTTCTTT. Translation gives CASRSPGTPSNTEAFF.

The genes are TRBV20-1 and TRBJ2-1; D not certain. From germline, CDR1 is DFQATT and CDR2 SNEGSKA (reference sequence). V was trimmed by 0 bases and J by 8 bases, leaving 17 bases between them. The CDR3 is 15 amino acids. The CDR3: CSARDRAPTIDEQFF. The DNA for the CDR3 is TGCAGTGCTAGAGACCGGGCCCCCACGATCGATGAGCAGTTCTTC.

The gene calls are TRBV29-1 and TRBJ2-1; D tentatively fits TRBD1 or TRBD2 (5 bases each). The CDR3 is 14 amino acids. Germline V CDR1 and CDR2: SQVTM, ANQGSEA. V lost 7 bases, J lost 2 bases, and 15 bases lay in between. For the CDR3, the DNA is TGCAGCGCTCCCGACAAGGGACCCTACAATGAGCAGTTCTTC. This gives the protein CSAPDKGPYNEQFF.